This TCR beta chain is drawn from a study of identical twins. TCRdb used MiXCR to reprocess the 5' RACE reads, holding one entry per CDR3 protein. Of a few hundred thousand distinct CDR3 sequences in the sample, about 8.3% were seen once. This same sample was also part of a study on yellow fever vaccine responses in identical twins. That investigation notes: Twins' T cell vaccine responses reportedly looked partly convergent, partly personalized.

Sequenced material: CD8+ T cells sorted from blood. The origin of this receptor is a woman aged 18-29 years in good health.

CDR3 protein: CASSQAPDTQYF. CDR3 DNA sequence: TGCGCCAGCAGCCAAGCTCCAGATACGCAGTATTTT. The V and J genes are TRBV4-1 and TRBJ2-3; D unclear. The V gene's germline CDR1 is MGHRA and CDR2 YSYEKL. Trimming cost V 1 base and J 4 bases, with 3 bases left between them. The CDR3 sequence is 12 residues long.